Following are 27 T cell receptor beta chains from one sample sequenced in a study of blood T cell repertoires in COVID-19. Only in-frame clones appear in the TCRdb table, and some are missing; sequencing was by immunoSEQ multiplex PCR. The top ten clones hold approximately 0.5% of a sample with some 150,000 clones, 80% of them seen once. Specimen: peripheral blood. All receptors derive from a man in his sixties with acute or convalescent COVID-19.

The DNA of the CDR3 is TGCGCCAGCAGCCTTACTCTAGCGGGGGATACGCAGTATTTT. This sequence encodes CASSLTLAGDTQYF. The rearrangement joins TRBV4-3 to TRBJ2-3; 9 bases are a match to TRBD2. After removal of 4 bases from V and 6 bases from J, the junction contained 5 bases not matched to a gene. The CDR3 contains 14 residues. Germline CDR1 LGHNA, CDR2 YSLEER.

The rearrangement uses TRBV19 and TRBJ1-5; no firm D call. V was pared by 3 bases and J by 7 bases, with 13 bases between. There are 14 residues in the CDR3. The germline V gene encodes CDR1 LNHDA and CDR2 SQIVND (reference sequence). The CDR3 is CASSIGRVRQPQHF. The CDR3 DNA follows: TGTGCCAGTAGTATTGGGCGGGTGCGCCAGCCCCAGCATTTT.

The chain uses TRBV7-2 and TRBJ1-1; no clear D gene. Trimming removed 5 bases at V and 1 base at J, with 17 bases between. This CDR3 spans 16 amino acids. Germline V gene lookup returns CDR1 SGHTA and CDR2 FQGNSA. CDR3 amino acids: CASSTGPGWGNTEAFF. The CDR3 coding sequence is TGTGCCAGCAGCACTGGACCGGGGTGGGGGAACACTGAAGCTTTCTTT. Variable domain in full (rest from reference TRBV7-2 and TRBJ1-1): GAGVSQSPSNKVTEKGKDVELRCDPISGHTALYWYRQSLGQGLEFLIYFQGNSAPDKSGLPSDRFSAERTGGSVSTLTIQRTQQEDSAVYLCASSTGPGWGNTEAFFGQGTRLTVV.

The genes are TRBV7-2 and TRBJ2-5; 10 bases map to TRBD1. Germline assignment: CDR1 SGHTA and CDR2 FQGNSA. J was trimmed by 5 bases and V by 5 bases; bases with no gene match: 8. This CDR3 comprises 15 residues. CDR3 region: CASSSQTGGVETQYF. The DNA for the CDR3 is TGTGCCAGCAGCAGCCAGACAGGGGGCGTGGAGACCCAGTACTTC. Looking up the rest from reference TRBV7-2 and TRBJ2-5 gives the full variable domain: GAGVSQSPSNKVTEKGKDVELRCDPISGHTALYWYRQSLGQGLEFLIYFQGNSAPDKSGLPSDRFSAERTGGSVSTLTIQRTQQEDSAVYLCASSSQTGGVETQYFGPGTRLLVL.

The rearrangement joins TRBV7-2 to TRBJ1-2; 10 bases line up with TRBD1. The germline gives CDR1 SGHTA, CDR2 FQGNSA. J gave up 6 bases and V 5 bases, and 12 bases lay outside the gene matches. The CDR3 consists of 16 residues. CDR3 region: CASSPNLGTGVHGYTF. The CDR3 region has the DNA TGTGCCAGCAGCCCGAATTTAGGGACAGGGGTCCATGGCTACACCTTC.

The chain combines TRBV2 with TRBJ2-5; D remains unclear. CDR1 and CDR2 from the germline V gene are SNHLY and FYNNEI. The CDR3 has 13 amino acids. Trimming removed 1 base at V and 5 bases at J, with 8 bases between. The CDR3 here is CASSEGPKETQYF. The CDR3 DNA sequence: TGTGCCAGCAGTGAAGGGCCCAAGGAGACCCAGTACTTC. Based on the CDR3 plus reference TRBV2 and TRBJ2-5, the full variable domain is EPEVTQTPSHQVTQMGQEVILRCVPISNHLYFYWYRQILGQKVEFLVSFYNNEISEKSEIFDDQFSVERPDGSNFTLKIRSTKLEDSAMYFCASSEGPKETQYFGPGTRLLVL.

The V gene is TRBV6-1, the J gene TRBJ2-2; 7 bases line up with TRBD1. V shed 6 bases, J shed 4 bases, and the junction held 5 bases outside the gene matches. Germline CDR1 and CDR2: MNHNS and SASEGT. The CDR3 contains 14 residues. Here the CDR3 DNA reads TGTGCCAGCAGAACAGGGGCTATCACCGGGGAGCTGTTTTTT. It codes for CASRTGAITGELFF.

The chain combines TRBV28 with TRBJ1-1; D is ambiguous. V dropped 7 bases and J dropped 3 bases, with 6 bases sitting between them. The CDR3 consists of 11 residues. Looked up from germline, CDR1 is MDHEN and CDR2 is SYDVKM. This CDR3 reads CASTRDTEAFF. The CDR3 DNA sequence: TGTGCCAGCACGCGAGACACTGAAGCTTTCTTT.

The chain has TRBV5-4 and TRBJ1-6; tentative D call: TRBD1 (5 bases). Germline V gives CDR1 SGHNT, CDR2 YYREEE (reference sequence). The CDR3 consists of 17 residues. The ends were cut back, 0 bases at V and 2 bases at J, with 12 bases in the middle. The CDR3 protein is CASSLALGGTYNSPLHF. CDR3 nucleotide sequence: TGTGCCAGCAGCTTGGCCTTGGGGGGGACCTATAATTCACCCCTCCACTTT.

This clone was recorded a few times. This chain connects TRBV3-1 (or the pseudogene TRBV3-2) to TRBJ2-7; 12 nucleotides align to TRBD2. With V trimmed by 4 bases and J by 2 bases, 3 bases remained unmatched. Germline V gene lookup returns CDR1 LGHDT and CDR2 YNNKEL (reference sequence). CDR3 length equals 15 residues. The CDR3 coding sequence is TGTGCCAGCAGCCCCCGGACTAGCGGGGCCTACGAGCAGTACTTC. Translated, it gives CASSPRTSGAYEQYF.

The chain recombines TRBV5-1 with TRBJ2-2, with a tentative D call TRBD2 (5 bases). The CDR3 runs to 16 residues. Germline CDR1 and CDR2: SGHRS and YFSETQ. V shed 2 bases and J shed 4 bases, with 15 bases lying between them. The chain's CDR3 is CASSFRGARGTGELFF. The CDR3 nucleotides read TGCGCCAGCAGCTTCCGGGGTGCCCGAGGCACCGGGGAGCTGTTTTTT.

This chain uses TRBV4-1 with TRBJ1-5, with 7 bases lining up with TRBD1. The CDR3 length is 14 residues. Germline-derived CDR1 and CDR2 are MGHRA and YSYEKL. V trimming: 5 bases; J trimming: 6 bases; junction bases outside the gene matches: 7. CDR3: CASSERQGGQPQHF. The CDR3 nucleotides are TGCGCCAGCAGCGAACGACAGGGAGGTCAGCCCCAGCATTTT.

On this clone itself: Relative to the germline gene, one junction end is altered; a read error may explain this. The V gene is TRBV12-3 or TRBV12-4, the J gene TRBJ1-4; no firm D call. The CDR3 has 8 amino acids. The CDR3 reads CASSLWEF. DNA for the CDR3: TGTGCCAGCAGTTTATGGGAGTTT.

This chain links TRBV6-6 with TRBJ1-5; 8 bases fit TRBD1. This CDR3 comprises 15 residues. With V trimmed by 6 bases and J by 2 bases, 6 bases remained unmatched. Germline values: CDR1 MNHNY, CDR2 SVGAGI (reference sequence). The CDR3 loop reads CASSQQGGGNQPQHF. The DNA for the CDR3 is TGTGCCAGCAGCCAACAGGGGGGTGGCAATCAGCCCCAGCATTTT.

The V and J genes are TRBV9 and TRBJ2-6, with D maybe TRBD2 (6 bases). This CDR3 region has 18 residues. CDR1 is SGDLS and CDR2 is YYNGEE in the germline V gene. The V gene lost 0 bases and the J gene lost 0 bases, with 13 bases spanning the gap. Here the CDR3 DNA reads TGTGCCAGCAGCGTAGGAATCGGGACTGGCTCTGGGGCCAACGTCCTGACTTTC. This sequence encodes CASSVGIGTGSGANVLTF.

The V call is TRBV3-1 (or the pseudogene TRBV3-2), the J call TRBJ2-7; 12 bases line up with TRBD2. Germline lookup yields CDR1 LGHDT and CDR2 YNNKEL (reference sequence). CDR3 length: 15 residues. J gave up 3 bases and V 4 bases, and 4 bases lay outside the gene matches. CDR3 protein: CASSRGLAGIYEQYF. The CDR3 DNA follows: TGTGCCAGCAGCCGCGGACTAGCGGGGATCTACGAGCAGTACTTC.

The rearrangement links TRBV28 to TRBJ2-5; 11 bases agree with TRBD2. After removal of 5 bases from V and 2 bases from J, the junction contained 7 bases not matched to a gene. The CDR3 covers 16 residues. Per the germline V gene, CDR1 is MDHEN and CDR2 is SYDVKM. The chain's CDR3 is CASSRPGTSGQETQYF. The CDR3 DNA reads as TGTGCCAGCAGTCGTCCCGGGACTAGCGGACAAGAGACCCAGTACTTC.

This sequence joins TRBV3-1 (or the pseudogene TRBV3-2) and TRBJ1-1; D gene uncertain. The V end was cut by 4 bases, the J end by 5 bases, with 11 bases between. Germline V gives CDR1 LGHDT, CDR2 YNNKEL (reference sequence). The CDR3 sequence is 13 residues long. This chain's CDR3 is CASSRGSLTEAFF. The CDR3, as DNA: TGTGCCAGCAGCCGAGGGTCTTTAACTGAAGCTTTCTTT.

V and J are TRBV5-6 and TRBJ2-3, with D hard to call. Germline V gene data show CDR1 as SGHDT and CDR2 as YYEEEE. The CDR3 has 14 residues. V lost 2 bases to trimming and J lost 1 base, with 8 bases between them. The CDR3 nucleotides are TGTGCCAGCAGCTTCTTTCAGGGCACAGATACGCAGTATTTT. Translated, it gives CASSFFQGTDTQYF.

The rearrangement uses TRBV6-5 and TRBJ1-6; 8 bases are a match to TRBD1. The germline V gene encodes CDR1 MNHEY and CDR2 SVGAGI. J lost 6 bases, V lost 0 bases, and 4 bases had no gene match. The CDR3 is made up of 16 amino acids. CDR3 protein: CASSYSSGQGNSPLHF. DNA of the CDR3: TGTGCCAGCAGTTACTCCTCTGGACAGGGTAATTCACCCCTCCACTTT.

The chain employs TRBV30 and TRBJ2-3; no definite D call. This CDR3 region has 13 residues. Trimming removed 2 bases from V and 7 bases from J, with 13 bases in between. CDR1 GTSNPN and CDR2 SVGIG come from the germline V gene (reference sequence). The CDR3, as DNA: TGTGCCTGGAGTCCAAAACCACTAAATACGCAGTATTTT. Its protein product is CAWSPKPLNTQYF.

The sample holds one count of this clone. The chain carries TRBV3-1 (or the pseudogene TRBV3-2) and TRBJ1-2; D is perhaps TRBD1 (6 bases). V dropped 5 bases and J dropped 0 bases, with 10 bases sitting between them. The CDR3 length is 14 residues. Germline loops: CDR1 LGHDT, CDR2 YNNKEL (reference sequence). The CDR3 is CASSEDRANYGYTF. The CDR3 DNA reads TGTGCCAGCAGCGAGGACAGAGCTAACTATGGCTACACCTTC.

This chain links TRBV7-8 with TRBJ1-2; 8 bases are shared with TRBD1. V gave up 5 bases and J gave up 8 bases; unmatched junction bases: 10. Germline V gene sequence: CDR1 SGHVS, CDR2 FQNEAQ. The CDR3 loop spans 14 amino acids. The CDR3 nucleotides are TGTGCCAGCAGCCGAGGGGGGACAGGTGGCGGCTACACCTTC. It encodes CASSRGGTGGGYTF.

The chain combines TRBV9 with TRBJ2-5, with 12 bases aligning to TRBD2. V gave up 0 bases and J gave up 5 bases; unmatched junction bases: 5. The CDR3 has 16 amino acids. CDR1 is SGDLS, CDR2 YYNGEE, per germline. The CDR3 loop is CASSVAASGGVETQYF. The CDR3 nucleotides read TGTGCCAGCAGCGTAGCGGCTAGCGGGGGGGTGGAGACCCAGTACTTC.

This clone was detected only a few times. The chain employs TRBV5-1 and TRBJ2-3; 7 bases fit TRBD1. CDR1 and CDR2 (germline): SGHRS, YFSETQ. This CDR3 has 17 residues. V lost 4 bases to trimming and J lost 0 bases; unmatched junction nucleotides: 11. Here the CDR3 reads CASSLPGTASSTDTQYF. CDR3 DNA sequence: TGCGCCAGCAGCCTACCCGGGACAGCTTCTAGCACAGATACGCAGTATTTT.

The CDR3 DNA is TGTGCCAGCAGTGGACAGGGTTTCTACGAGCAGTACTTC. It specifies CASSGQGFYEQYF. The rearrangement joins TRBV2 to TRBJ2-7, with 7 bases aligning to TRBD1. The CDR3 spans 13 residues. Germline CDR1 and CDR2: SNHLY and FYNNEI. J gave up 3 bases and V 4 bases, and 3 bases lay outside the gene matches.

CDR3 sequence: CASSQDVRSNQPQHF. In DNA, the CDR3 is TGTGCCAGCAGCCAAGATGTTCGGAGCAATCAGCCCCAGCATTTT. The chain has TRBV3-1 (or the pseudogene TRBV3-2) and TRBJ1-5; D is unresolved. CDR1 is LGHDT and CDR2 is YNNKEL in the germline V gene (reference sequence). Trimming cost V 0 bases and J 1 base, with 7 bases left between them. This CDR3 region has 15 residues.